Sequencing of this T cell receptor beta chain was carried out in a study of post-analysis software for immune sequencing data. In the study overall: Patients with relapsing-remitting, secondary progressive and progressive-relapsing multiple sclerosis courses were all represented.

The V gene's germline CDR1 is MNHEY and CDR2 SVGAGI. This CDR3 has 14 amino acids. The germline V and J ends were trimmed by 11 bases and 10 bases, with 26 bases remaining between them. Study-level findings and limits: Controls showed lower frequencies than patients for several TRBV segments, and TRBV5-6, TRBV5-1 and TRBV20-1 were among these. Under the F measure, samples that were prepared in one batch clustered strongly together. There was significantly lower normalized Chao1 diversity in multiple sclerosis patients than in controls.

Note on this clonotype: Its specificity is unknown.

The authors incorporated unique molecular identifiers into the TCR beta cDNA libraries. It was from roughly 1.1 to 9.2 million T cells that some 500,000 cDNA molecules came. TCRdb processed the PCR reads anew with MiXCR; each CDR3 protein has one entry. This table has 400,000 to 500,000 distinct CDR3 sequences, approximately 37% appearing once. Sequenced input: blood. The sequence was collected from a girl aged 2 to 10 with multiple sclerosis. V usage is TRBV6-5 and J usage is TRBJ1-2, with D possibly being TRBD1 (6 bases). CDR3 loop: CAGKLGGAQFIYTF. CDR3 bases: TGTGCCGGAAAACTGGGGGGGGCTCAATTTATCTACACCTTC.